The clone carrying this TCR beta chain has a handful of counts. V was pared by 1 base and J by 4 bases, with 13 bases between. Germline V gene lookup returns CDR1 MNHEY and CDR2 SMNVEV (reference sequence). CDR3 size: 15 residues. The data stem from a study of blood T cell repertoires in COVID-19. Study details: The samples span acute and convalescent COVID-19 from the United States, Italy and Spain. In each case, the material was cDNA or gDNA derived from T cells, B-cell-depleted T cells, or PBMCs.

In the authors' methods: From reference gene primer amplification, estimates of nucleated cell counts were derived. Libraries were prepared by immunoSEQ multiplex PCR; TCRdb keeps only in-frame clonotypes and omits some of them. That table supplies the V and J calls and clone size; D and trimming were determined from the DNA. The sample records 56,000 or so clones, more than 65% being singletons. The sample taken for sequencing was peripheral blood. This sequence originates from an older woman with acute or convalescent COVID-19. J is TRBJ1-2 and V is TRBV27; D unresolved. CDR3 residues: CASSLFRESFYGYTF. CDR3 DNA sequence: TGTGCCAGCAGTTTATTTCGGGAGTCGTTCTATGGCTACACCTTC.